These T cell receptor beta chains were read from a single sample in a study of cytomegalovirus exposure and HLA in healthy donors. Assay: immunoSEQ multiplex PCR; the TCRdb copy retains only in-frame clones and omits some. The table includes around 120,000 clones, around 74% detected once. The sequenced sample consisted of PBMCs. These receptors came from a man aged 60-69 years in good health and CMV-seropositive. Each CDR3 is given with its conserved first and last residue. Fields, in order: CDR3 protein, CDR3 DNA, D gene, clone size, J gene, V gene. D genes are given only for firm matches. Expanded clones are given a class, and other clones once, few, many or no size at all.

CDR3: CASSSGTGVYEQYF; DNA: TGTGCCAGCAGTTCCGGGACTGGAGTCTACGAGCAGTACTTC; D: NA; size: NA; J: TRBJ2-7; V: TRBV2
CDR3: CASSYSQGPYGYTF; DNA: TGTGCCAGCAGTTACTCTCAGGGCCCCTATGGCTACACCTTC; D: NA; size: NA; J: TRBJ1-2; V: TRBV6-6
CDR3: CASSPEVGTEAFF; DNA: TGTGCCAGCTCACCGGAGGTTGGCACTGAAGCTTTCTTT; D: NA; size: NA; J: TRBJ1-1; V: TRBV18
CDR3: CASSGTPAVETQYF; DNA: TGTGCCAGCAGCGGAACCCCCGCGGTCGAGACCCAGTACTTC; D: NA; size: few; J: TRBJ2-5; V: TRBV6-1
CDR3: CASSPGSPLYNEQFF; DNA: TGTGCCAGCAGCCCCGGGAGCCCACTATACAATGAGCAGTTCTTC; D: NA; size: few; J: TRBJ2-1; V: TRBV5-4
CDR3: CATRSGRTYNEQFF; DNA: TGTGCCACCCGTAGCGGGAGGACTTACAATGAGCAGTTCTTC; D: TRBD2; size: NA; J: TRBJ2-1; V: TRBV28
CDR3: CASSPRGTGKTANYGYTF; DNA: TGTGCCAGCTCACCACGCGGGACAGGAAAGACCGCTAACTATGGCTACACCTTC; D: TRBD1; size: NA; J: TRBJ1-2; V: TRBV18
CDR3: CASSHQRAGGPGEQFF; DNA: TGTGCCAGCAGCCATCAGAGGGCGGGGGGGCCAGGTGAGCAGTTCTTC; D: TRBD2; size: NA; J: TRBJ2-1; V: TRBV4-2
CDR3: CASSLQDRVYGYTF; DNA: TGTGCCAGCAGTCTCCAGGACAGGGTGTATGGCTACACCTTC; D: TRBD1; size: NA; J: TRBJ1-2; V: TRBV28
CDR3: CASSITLRLSAGSYTF; DNA: TGTGCCAGTAGTATCACTCTGAGACTATCGGCGGGGAGCTACACCTTC; D: NA; size: NA; J: TRBJ1-2; V: TRBV19
CDR3: CASSKMTVNNEQFF; DNA: TGCGCCAGCAGCAAGATGACAGTAAACAATGAGCAGTTCTTC; D: NA; size: NA; J: TRBJ2-1; V: TRBV5-1
CDR3: CASSLEAGAYEQYF; DNA: TGTGCCAGCAGCTTGGAGGCAGGGGCCTACGAGCAGTACTTC; D: NA; size: few; J: TRBJ2-7; V: TRBV7-9
CDR3: CASSDGSGTYNEQFF; DNA: TGTGCCAGCAGTGACGGGTCAGGAACCTACAATGAGCAGTTCTTC; D: NA; size: NA; J: TRBJ2-1; V: TRBV6-4
CDR3: CASSPRTGTNTGELFF; DNA: TGTGCCAGCTCACCAAGGACAGGGACGAACACCGGGGAGCTGTTTTTT; D: TRBD1; size: NA; J: TRBJ2-2; V: TRBV18
CDR3: CASSPRGSYEQYF; DNA: TGTGCCAGCAGTCCCCGCGGCTCCTACGAGCAGTACTTC; D: NA; size: NA; J: TRBJ2-7; V: TRBV6-5
CDR3: CAWDSNRGNTEAFF; DNA: TGTGCCTGGGATTCAAACAGGGGCAACACTGAAGCTTTCTTT; D: TRBD1; size: few; J: TRBJ1-1; V: TRBV30
CDR3: CASSEWGEAYEQYF; DNA: TGTGCCAGCAGTGAATGGGGGGAAGCCTACGAGCAGTACTTC; D: NA; size: once; J: TRBJ2-7; V: TRBV6-1
CDR3: CASSDSYRTGMYEQYF; DNA: TGCGCCAGCAGTGACTCATACCGGACAGGGATGTACGAGCAGTACTTC; D: TRBD1; size: few; J: TRBJ2-7; V: TRBV10-1
CDR3: CASIRQGGTGELFF; DNA: TGTGCCAGCATCCGACAGGGAGGAACCGGGGAGCTGTTTTTT; D: NA; size: NA; J: TRBJ2-2; V: TRBV5-4
CDR3: CASSLVPLSGGELFF; DNA: TGTGCCAGCAGCTTAGTGCCCCTATCTGGCGGGGAGCTGTTTTTT; D: NA; size: NA; J: TRBJ2-2; V: TRBV7-9
CDR3: CATSRDGRSSGNTIYF; DNA: TGTGCCACCAGCAGAGATGGGAGGTCCTCTGGAAACACCATATATTTT; D: NA; size: NA; J: TRBJ1-3; V: TRBV15
CDR3: CASSLAGAPQETQYF; DNA: TGTGCCAGCAGCTTAGCGGGAGCCCCCCAAGAGACCCAGTACTTC; D: NA; size: NA; J: TRBJ2-5; V: TRBV7-7
CDR3: CASSPTGAMETQYF; DNA: TGTGCCAGCAGCCCGACAGGGGCCATGGAGACCCAGTACTTC; D: TRBD1; size: NA; J: TRBJ2-5; V: TRBV5-6
CDR3: CASSAGTGGDYGYTF; DNA: TGTGCCAGCAGCGCCGGGACAGGGGGTGACTATGGCTACACCTTC; D: TRBD1; size: NA; J: TRBJ1-2; V: TRBV28
CDR3: CASSFRPGSNQPQHF; DNA: TGTGCCAGCAGTTTCAGACCAGGGTCAAATCAGCCCCAGCATTTT; D: NA; size: NA; J: TRBJ1-5; V: TRBV27
CDR3: CASSQDRANTGELFF; DNA: TGTGCCAGCAGCCAAGACAGGGCAAACACCGGGGAGCTGTTTTTT; D: NA; size: few; J: TRBJ2-2; V: TRBV4-2
CDR3: CASSLESGYRTQYF; DNA: TGCGCCAGCAGCTTGGAATCCGGGTATAGGACCCAGTACTTC; D: NA; size: NA; J: TRBJ2-5; V: TRBV5-1
CDR3: CASSLLQTNTEAFF; DNA: TGCGCCAGCAGCTTGCTACAGACGAACACTGAAGCTTTCTTT; D: NA; size: NA; J: TRBJ1-1; V: TRBV5-1
CDR3: CAWNSKPGTEAFF; DNA: TGTGCCTGGAACTCGAAACCGGGCACTGAAGCTTTCTTT; D: NA; size: few; J: TRBJ1-1; V: TRBV30
CDR3: CASSLQGVDTEAFF; DNA: TGCGCCAGCAGCTTGCAGGGGGTCGACACTGAAGCTTTCTTT; D: TRBD1; size: NA; J: TRBJ1-1; V: TRBV5-1
CDR3: CASSFGYGGVSTDTQYF; DNA: TGTGCCAGCAGCTTCGGATACGGCGGGGTTAGCACAGATACGCAGTATTTT; D: NA; size: NA; J: TRBJ2-3; V: TRBV11-2
CDR3: CSLLGGTEAFF; DNA: TGCAGCCTCCTCGGAGGGACTGAAGCTTTCTTT; D: NA; size: NA; J: TRBJ1-1; V: TRBV29-1
CDR3: CASSVGTSGGLLSSYNEQFF; DNA: TGCGCCAGCAGCGTAGGGACTAGCGGGGGGCTCCTGAGCTCCTACAATGAGCAGTTCTTC; D: TRBD2; size: NA; J: TRBJ2-1; V: TRBV5-1
CDR3: CASSLGTGVGETQYF; DNA: TGTGCCAGCAGCTTGGGGACTGGTGTGGGGGAGACCCAGTACTTC; D: NA; size: NA; J: TRBJ2-5; V: TRBV7-7
CDR3: CASSEYEGDGYEQYF; DNA: TGTGCCAGCAGTGAATACGAGGGGGATGGGTACGAGCAGTACTTC; D: NA; size: NA; J: TRBJ2-7; V: TRBV6-1
CDR3: CASSLGWIGSSPLHF; DNA: TGTGCCAGCAGCTTAGGATGGATAGGGAGTTCACCCCTCCACTTT; D: NA; size: NA; J: TRBJ1-6; V: TRBV7-6
CDR3: CASSPRAGSYEQYF; DNA: TGTGCCAGCTCACCAAGGGCAGGGTCCTACGAGCAGTACTTC; D: NA; size: NA; J: TRBJ2-7; V: TRBV18
CDR3: CASRASSYEQYF; DNA: TGCGCCAGCAGGGCAAGCTCCTACGAGCAGTACTTC; D: NA; size: NA; J: TRBJ2-7; V: TRBV5-1
CDR3: CAIRGQGKYGYTF; DNA: TGTGCCATCAGGGGACAGGGGAAATATGGCTACACCTTC; D: TRBD1; size: NA; J: TRBJ1-2; V: TRBV10-3
CDR3: CASSPTGASVSYEQYF; DNA: TGTGCCAGCTCACCGACCGGGGCTAGCGTCTCCTACGAGCAGTACTTC; D: NA; size: NA; J: TRBJ2-7; V: TRBV18
CDR3: CASSLRAGGEYEQYF; DNA: TGTGCCAGCAGCTTAAGGGCGGGAGGGGAATACGAGCAGTACTTC; D: TRBD2; size: NA; J: TRBJ2-7; V: TRBV7-3
CDR3: CASSLGHSNQPQHF; DNA: TGCGCCAGCAGCTTGGGGCATAGCAATCAGCCCCAGCATTTT; D: NA; size: NA; J: TRBJ1-5; V: TRBV5-1
CDR3: CASSETGRQGGVTDTQYF; DNA: TGTGCCAGCAGCGAAACGGGACGCCAAGGGGGGGTCACAGATACGCAGTATTTT; D: NA; size: NA; J: TRBJ2-3; V: TRBV7-9
CDR3: CASSPLTSYEQYF; DNA: TGTGCCAGCAGTCCACTGACTAGCTACGAGCAGTACTTC; D: NA; size: NA; J: TRBJ2-7; V: TRBV27
CDR3: CASSFGQGGTEAFF; DNA: TGTGCCAGCAGCTTTGGACAGGGCGGCACTGAAGCTTTCTTT; D: TRBD1; size: NA; J: TRBJ1-1; V: TRBV11-2
CDR3: CASSQEGTGTQETQYF; DNA: TGTGCCAGCAGCCAAGAGGGGACAGGCACCCAAGAGACCCAGTACTTC; D: TRBD1; size: NA; J: TRBJ2-5; V: TRBV4-2
CDR3: CASSWGTASSGFNEKLFF; DNA: TGTGCCAGCAGCTGGGGGACAGCCTCAAGTGGATTTAATGAAAAACTGTTTTTT; D: TRBD1; size: NA; J: TRBJ1-4; V: TRBV5-4